These 15 T cell receptor beta chains came from one sample sequenced in a study of CD8+ T cells in alopecia areata (dated by TCRdb to about 2018). The method behind the library was the immunoSEQ multiplex PCR assay. To provide template for TCR sequencing, every sample had RNA extracted and reverse transcribed into cDNA. Not all clones reach the TCRdb copy of this immuneACCESS table, which keeps in-frame sequences only. Checked studies attribute under half of the gap to unresolved V genes and leave the rest unexplained. A total of 150,000 or so clones appear in this sample, 55% of them only once. The ten largest clones capture around 5% of the sample. What was sequenced was CD4+ T cells sorted from blood. The receptors were sampled from a human donor in good health.

This chain connects TRBV28 to TRBJ2-6; D gene uncertain. The CDR3 spans 15 residues. V shed 2 bases and J shed 0 bases, with 5 bases lying between them. The germline V gene has CDR1 MDHEN and CDR2 SYDVKM. CDR3 coding DNA: TGTGCCAGCAGTTTACCGCTCTCTGGGGCCAACGTCCTGACTTTC. Translation: CASSLPLSGANVLTF.

The chain combines TRBV29-1 with TRBJ2-7, with D hard to call. Germline values: CDR1 SQVTM, CDR2 ANQGSEA. Trimming removed 6 bases from V and 0 bases from J, with 9 bases in between. There are 12 residues in the CDR3. DNA for the CDR3: TGCAGCGTGGGCCACTCCTCCTACGAGCAGTACTTC. Amino acids: CSVGHSSYEQYF.

This clone was counted between two and nine times. The CDR3 is CSVAKSAGANVLTF. The DNA for the CDR3 is TGCAGCGTTGCTAAATCGGCTGGGGCCAACGTCCTGACTTTC. V gene TRBV29-1 combines with J gene TRBJ2-6, with D uncertain. The CDR3 runs to 14 residues. The V end lost 4 bases, the J end lost 2 bases, and 9 bases lay between the germline ends. CDR1 and CDR2 (germline): SQVTM, ANQGSEA.

This CDR3 is CSATRQGVTGELFF. DNA for the CDR3: TGCAGCGCTACCCGGCAGGGGGTAACCGGGGAGCTGTTTTTT. The rearrangement joins TRBV29-1 to TRBJ2-2, with TRBD1 matching over 7 bases. Germline V gene lookup returns CDR1 SQVTM and CDR2 ANQGSEA. The CDR3 spans 14 residues. The V segment lost 7 bases and the J segment 5 bases; nucleotides outside the gene matches: 10.

V and J are TRBV5-1 and TRBJ1-1; 7 bases match TRBD1. The CDR3 loop spans 13 amino acids. The V gene's germline CDR1 is SGHRS and CDR2 YFSETQ. The junction had 3 bases not matched to a gene; V was cut back by 4 bases and J by 3 bases. The CDR3 region is CASSIQGDTEAFF. The CDR3 DNA is TGCGCCAGCAGCATCCAGGGGGACACTGAAGCTTTCTTT.

This clone appeared a few times. V is TRBV6-5 and J is TRBJ1-1; D may be TRBD1 (5 bases). This CDR3 is 14 amino acids long. V was pared by 0 bases and J by 8 bases, with 13 bases between. The germline gives CDR1 MNHEY, CDR2 SVGAGI. The CDR3 loop is CASSYSSQGIEAFF. DNA for the CDR3: TGTGCCAGCAGTTACTCGAGTCAGGGAATAGAAGCTTTCTTT.

The rearrangement links TRBV2 to TRBJ2-2; TRBD1 matches 11 bases. V lost 4 bases to trimming and J lost 7 bases; unmatched junction nucleotides: 2. The germline gives CDR1 SNHLY, CDR2 FYNNEI. The length of the CDR3 is 14 residues. The DNA of the CDR3 is TGTGCCAGCAGTGGGACAGGGGGCGACGGGGAGCTGTTTTTT. This translates into CASSGTGGDGELFF.

The chain combines TRBV29-1 with TRBJ2-1; 7 bases agree with TRBD2. Germline CDR1 reads SQVTM; CDR2 reads ANQGSEA. The V and J ends lost 3 bases and 4 bases, in that order; junction bases with no gene match: 3. CDR3 size: 13 residues. CDR3: CSVDRGLYNEQFF. The CDR3 DNA sequence: TGCAGCGTTGATCGGGGACTATACAATGAGCAGTTCTTC.

The V and J genes are TRBV29-1 and TRBJ2-3; TRBD2 matches at 11 bases. The CDR3 has 14 residues. Trimming cost V 7 bases and J 0 bases; bases outside gene matches: 3. From germline, CDR1 is SQVTM and CDR2 ANQGSEA. CDR3 in DNA: TGCAGCGCCCGACTAGCGGGAAGCACAGATACGCAGTATTTT. Residues: CSARLAGSTDTQYF.

This clone was seen more than once but under ten times. The chain links TRBV29-1 to TRBJ1-1, with 7 bases lining up with TRBD1. This CDR3 region has 14 residues. The V and J ends lost 3 bases and 1 base, in that order; junction bases with no gene match: 5. Germline V lookup: CDR1 SQVTM, CDR2 ANQGSEA. CDR3 residues: CSVDLDRANTEAFF. In DNA, the CDR3 is TGCAGCGTTGATCTTGACAGGGCGAACACTGAAGCTTTCTTT.

This chain uses TRBV10-3 with TRBJ2-7; 10 bases agree with TRBD1. V was pared by 7 bases and J by 6 bases, with 6 bases of the junction left unmatched. The CDR3 is made up of 13 amino acids. Germline CDR1 is ENHRY and CDR2 is SYGVKD. The CDR3 protein is CAIMQTGGSEQYF. The CDR3 nucleotides read TGTGCCATCATGCAGACAGGGGGCAGCGAGCAGTACTTC.

This clone was detected only once. This rearrangement joins TRBV29-1 to TRBJ2-3, with TRBD2 as a possible D gene (5 bases). The ends were cut back, 4 bases at V and 4 bases at J, with 24 bases in the middle. The CDR3 totals 17 residues. CDR1 is SQVTM and CDR2 is ANQGSEA in the germline V gene. The DNA for the CDR3 is TGCAGCGTTGTAAATCTGGGCGGGTCCGGAGGAGCAGATACGCAGTATTTT. Amino acid sequence: CSVVNLGGSGGADTQYF.

This chain links TRBV6-6 with TRBJ2-7; 7 bases are shared with TRBD1. CDR1 and CDR2 (germline): MNHNY, SVGAGI (reference sequence). The CDR3 spans 15 residues. Germline trimming cut 4 bases from V and 0 bases from J; bases unmatched to any gene: 6. The CDR3 coding sequence is TGTGCCAGCAGTTTTTCGGCAGGGGGCTCCTACGAGCAGTACTTC. Amino acids: CASSFSAGGSYEQYF.

The genes are TRBV28 and TRBJ2-5; D is ambiguous. V was clipped by 8 bases and J by 2 bases, with 6 bases between them. The CDR3 totals 11 residues. Germline loops: CDR1 MDHEN, CDR2 SYDVKM. Here the CDR3 reads CASDGQETQYF. CDR3 in DNA: TGTGCCAGCGACGGGCAAGAGACCCAGTACTTC.

V is TRBV9 and J is TRBJ2-5; TRBD2 might be the D (6 bases). Trimming removed 0 bases from V and 3 bases from J, with 9 bases in between. Germline-derived CDR1 and CDR2 are SGDLS and YYNGEE. CDR3 length: 14 residues. The CDR3 is CASSVGSGEETQYF. The CDR3, as DNA: TGTGCCAGCAGCGTAGGTAGCGGAGAAGAGACCCAGTACTTC.